What follows describes a single T cell receptor (beta chain). The sample originates from a study of cytomegalovirus exposure and HLA in healthy donors. The CDR3 totals 13 residues. The J segment lost 8 bases and the V segment lost 7 bases, leaving 5 bases of the junction unmatched. Germline CDR1 is MNHNY and CDR2 is SVGAGI (reference sequence). 13 Jbeta primers and 60 Vbeta primers were used for the PCR. Only in-frame clones appear in the TCRdb table, and some are missing; sequencing was by immunoSEQ multiplex PCR. The table lists some 140,000 clones, around 80% of them singletons, with over 2% in the top ten.

This TCR came from a man aged 25-45 years in good health and CMV-seronegative. Sequences were obtained from PBMCs. This rearrangement joins TRBV6-6 to TRBJ1-4; the match to TRBD1 covers 9 bases. This chain's CDR3 is CASKGQGGEKLFF. CDR3 DNA sequence: TGTGCCAGCAAGGGACAGGGTGGAGAAAAACTGTTTTTT.